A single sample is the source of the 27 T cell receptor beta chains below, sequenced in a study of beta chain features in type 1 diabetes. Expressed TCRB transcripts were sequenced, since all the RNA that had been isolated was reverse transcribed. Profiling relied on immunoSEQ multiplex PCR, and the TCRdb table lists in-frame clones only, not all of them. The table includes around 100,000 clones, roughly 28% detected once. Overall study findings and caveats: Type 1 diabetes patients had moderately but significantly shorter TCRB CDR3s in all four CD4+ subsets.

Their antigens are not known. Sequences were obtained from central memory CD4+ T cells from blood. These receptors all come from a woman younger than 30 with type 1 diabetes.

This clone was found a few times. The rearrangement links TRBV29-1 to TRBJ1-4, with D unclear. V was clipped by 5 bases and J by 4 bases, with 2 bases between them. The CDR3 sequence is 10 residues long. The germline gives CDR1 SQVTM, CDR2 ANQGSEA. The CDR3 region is CSVLNEKLFF. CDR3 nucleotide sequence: TGCAGCGTTCTTAATGAAAAACTGTTTTTT. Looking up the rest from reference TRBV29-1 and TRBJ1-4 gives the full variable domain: SAVISQKPSRDICQRGTSLTIQCQVDSQVTMMFWYRQQPGQSLTLIATANQGSEATYESGFVIDKFPISRPNLTFSTLTVSNMSPEDSSIYLCSVLNEKLFFGSGTQLSVL.

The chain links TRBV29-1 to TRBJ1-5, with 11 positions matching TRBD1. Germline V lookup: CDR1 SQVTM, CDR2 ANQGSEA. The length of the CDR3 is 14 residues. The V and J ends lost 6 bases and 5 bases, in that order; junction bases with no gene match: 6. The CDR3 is CSVSDRGLDQPQHF. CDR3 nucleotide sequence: TGCAGCGTCTCGGACAGGGGGCTTGATCAGCCCCAGCATTTT. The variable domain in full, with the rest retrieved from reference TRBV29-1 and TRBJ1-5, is SAVISQKPSRDICQRGTSLTIQCQVDSQVTMMFWYRQQPGQSLTLIATANQGSEATYESGFVIDKFPISRPNLTFSTLTVSNMSPEDSSIYLCSVSDRGLDQPQHFGDGTRLSIL.

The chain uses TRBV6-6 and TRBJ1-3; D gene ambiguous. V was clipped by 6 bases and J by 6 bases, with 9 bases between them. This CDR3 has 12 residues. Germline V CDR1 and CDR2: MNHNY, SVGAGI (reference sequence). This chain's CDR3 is CASSLEQNTIYF. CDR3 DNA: TGTGCCAGCAGCCTAGAACAAAACACCATATATTTT.

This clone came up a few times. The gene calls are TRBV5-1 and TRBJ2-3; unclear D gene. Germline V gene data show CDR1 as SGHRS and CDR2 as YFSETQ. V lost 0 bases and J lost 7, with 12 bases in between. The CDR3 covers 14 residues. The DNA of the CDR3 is TGCGCCAGCAGCTTGGATAATAGCCCCAATACGCAGTATTTT. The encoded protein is CASSLDNSPNTQYF.

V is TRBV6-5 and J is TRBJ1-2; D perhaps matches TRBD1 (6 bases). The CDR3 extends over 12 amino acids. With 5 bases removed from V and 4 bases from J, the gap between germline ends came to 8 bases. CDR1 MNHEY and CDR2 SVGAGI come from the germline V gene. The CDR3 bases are TGTGCCAGCAGTCTACAGGGCTATGGCTACACCTTC. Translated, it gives CASSLQGYGYTF.

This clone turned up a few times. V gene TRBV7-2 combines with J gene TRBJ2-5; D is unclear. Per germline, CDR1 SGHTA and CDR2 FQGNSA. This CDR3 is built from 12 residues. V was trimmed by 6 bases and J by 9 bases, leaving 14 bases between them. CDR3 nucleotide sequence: TGTGCCAGCAGTCCGGGTCCTGGCGCCCAGTACTTC. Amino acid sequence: CASSPGPGAQYF.

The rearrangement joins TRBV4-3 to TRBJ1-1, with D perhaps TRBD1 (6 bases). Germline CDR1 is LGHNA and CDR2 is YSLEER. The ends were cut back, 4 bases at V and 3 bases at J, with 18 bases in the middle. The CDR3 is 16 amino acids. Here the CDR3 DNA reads TGCGCCAGCAGCCCCAAGCAACAGGGTGGGGACACTGAAGCTTTCTTT. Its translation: CASSPKQQGGDTEAFF.

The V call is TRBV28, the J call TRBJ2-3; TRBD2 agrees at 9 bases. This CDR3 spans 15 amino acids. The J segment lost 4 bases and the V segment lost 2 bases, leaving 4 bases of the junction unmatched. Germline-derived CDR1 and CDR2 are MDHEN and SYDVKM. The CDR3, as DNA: TGTGCCAGCAGTTTACCAGCTAGCGGGGCAGATACGCAGTATTTT. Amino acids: CASSLPASGADTQYF.

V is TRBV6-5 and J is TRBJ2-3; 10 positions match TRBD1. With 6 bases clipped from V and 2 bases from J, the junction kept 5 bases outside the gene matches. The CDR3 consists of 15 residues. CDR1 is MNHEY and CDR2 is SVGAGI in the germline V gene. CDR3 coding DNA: TGTGCCAGCAGCCAAGGGACAGGGGACACAGATACGCAGTATTTT. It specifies CASSQGTGDTDTQYF.

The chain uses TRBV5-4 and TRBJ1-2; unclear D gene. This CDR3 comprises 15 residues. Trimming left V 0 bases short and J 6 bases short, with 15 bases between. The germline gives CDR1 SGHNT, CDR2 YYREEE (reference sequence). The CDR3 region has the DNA TGTGCCAGCAGCTTGGGTGAGGGCAGAGCTAATGGCTACACCTTC. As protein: CASSLGEGRANGYTF.

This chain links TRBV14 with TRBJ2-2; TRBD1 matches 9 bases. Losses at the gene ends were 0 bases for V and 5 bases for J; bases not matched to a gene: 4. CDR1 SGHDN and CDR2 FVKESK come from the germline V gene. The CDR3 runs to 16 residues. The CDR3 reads CASSQDAGTGTGELFF. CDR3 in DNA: TGTGCCAGCAGCCAAGATGCAGGGACAGGGACCGGGGAGCTGTTTTTT. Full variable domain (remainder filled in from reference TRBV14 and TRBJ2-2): EAGVTQFPSHSVIEKGQTVTLRCDPISGHDNLYWYRRVMGKEIKFLLHFVKESKQDESGMPNNRFLAERTGGTYSTLKVQPAELEDSGVYFCASSQDAGTGTGELFFGEGSRLTVL.

CDR3: CASRALSNTGELFF. The CDR3, as DNA: TGTGCCAGTAGAGCCCTATCGAACACCGGGGAGCTGTTTTTT. This chain connects TRBV19 to TRBJ2-2; D not certain. The CDR3 sequence is 14 residues long. CDR1 is LNHDA, CDR2 SQIVND, per germline (reference sequence). V lost 6 bases and J 0 bases, leaving 8 bases between the germline ends.

CDR3 sequence: CASSQDQVDSLYNEQFF. In nucleotides, the CDR3 is TGCGCCAGCAGCCAAGATCAGGTGGACAGTCTCTACAATGAGCAGTTCTTC. The chain recombines TRBV4-1 with TRBJ2-1, with TRBD1 as a possible D gene (6 bases). The germline V and J ends were trimmed by 0 bases and 3 bases, with 15 bases remaining between them. Germline assignment: CDR1 MGHRA and CDR2 YSYEKL. The CDR3 length is 17 residues.

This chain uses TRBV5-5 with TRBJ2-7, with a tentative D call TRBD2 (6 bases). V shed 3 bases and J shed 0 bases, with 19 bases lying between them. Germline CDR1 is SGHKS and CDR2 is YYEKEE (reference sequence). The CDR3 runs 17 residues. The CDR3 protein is CASSSRGGEKSSYEQYF. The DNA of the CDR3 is TGTGCCAGCAGCTCCCGGGGAGGCGAAAAAAGCTCCTACGAGCAGTACTTC.

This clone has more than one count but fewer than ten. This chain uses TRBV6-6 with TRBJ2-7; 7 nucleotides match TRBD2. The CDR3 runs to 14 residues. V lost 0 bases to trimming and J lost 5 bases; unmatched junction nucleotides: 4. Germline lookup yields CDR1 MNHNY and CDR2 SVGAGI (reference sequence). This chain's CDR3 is CASSYSGGWDEQYV. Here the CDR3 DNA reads TGTGCCAGCAGTTACTCGGGGGGGTGGGACGAGCAGTACGTC.

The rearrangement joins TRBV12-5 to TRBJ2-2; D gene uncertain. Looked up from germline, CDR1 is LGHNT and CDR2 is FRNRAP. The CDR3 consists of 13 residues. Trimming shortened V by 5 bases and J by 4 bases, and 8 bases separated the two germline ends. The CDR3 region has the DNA TGTGCTAGTGGTCCTCACGGCACCGGGGAGCTGTTTTTT. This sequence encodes CASGPHGTGELFF.

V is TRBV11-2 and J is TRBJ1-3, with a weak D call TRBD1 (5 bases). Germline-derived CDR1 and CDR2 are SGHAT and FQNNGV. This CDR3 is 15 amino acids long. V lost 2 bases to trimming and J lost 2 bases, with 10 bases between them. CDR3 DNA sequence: TGTGCCAGCAGCTTACAGGGAATGGCTGGAAACACCATATATTTT. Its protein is CASSLQGMAGNTIYF.

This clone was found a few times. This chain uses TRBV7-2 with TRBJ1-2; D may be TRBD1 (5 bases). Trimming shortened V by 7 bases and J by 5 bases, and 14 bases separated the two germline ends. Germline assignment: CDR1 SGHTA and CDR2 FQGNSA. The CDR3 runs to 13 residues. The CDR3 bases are TGTGCCAGCACCCCCCCAGGGCCGTATGGCTACACCTTC. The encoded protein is CASTPPGPYGYTF.

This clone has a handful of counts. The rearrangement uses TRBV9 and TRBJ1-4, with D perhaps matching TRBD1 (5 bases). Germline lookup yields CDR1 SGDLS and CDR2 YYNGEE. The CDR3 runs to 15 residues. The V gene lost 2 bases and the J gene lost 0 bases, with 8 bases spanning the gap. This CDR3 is CASSVRGTTNEKLFF. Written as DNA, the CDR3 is TGTGCCAGCAGCGTTCGGGGGACAACTAATGAAAAACTGTTTTTT.

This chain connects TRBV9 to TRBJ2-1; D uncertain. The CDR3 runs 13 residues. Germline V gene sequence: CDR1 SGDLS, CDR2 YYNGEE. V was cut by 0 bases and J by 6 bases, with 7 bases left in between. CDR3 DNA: TGTGCCAGCAGCGTAGGAGGAACCAATGAGCAGTTCTTC. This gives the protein CASSVGGTNEQFF.

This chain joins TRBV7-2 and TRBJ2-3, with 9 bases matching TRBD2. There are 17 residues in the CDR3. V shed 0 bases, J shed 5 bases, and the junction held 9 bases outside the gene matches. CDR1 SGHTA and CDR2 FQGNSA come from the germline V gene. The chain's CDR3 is CASSLAPLAGRGDTQYF. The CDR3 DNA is TGTGCCAGCAGCTTAGCCCCCCTAGCGGGAAGAGGAGATACGCAGTATTTT.

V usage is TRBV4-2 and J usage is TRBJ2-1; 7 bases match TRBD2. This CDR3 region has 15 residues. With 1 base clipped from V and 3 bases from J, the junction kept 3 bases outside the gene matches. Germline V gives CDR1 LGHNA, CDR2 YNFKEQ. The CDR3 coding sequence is TGTGCCAGCAGCCAAGTAGGGACTATCTACAATGAGCAGTTCTTC. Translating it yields CASSQVGTIYNEQFF.

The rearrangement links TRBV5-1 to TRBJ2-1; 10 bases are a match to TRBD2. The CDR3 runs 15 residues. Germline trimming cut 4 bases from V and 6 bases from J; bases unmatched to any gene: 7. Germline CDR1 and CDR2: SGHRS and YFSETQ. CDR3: CASSGTGTSANEQFF. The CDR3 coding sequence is TGCGCCAGCAGCGGCACCGGGACTAGCGCCAATGAGCAGTTCTTC.

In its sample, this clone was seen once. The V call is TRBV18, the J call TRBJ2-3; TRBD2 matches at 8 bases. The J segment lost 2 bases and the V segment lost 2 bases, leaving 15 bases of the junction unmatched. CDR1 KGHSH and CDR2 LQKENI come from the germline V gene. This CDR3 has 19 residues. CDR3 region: CASSPIPAGAVGPTDTQYF. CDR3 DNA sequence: TGTGCCAGCTCACCAATCCCAGCGGGGGCCGTGGGACCCACAGATACGCAGTATTTT.

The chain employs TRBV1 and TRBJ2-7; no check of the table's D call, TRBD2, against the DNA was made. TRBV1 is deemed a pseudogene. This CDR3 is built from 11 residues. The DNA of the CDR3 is TGCACCAGCCCTAGTGGCTACGAGCAGTACGTC. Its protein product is CTSPSGYEQYV.

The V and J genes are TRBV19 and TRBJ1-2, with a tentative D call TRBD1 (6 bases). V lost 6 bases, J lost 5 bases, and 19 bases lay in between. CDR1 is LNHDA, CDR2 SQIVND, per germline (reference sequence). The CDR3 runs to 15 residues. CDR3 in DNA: TGTGCCAGTAGAGTAAGAGGGGGAATGAGGTATGGCTACACCTTC. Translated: CASRVRGGMRYGYTF.

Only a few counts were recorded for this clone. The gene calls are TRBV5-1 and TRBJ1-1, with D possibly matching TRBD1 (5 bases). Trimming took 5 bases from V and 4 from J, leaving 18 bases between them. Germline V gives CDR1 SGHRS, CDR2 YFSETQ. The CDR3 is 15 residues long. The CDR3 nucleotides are TGCGCCAGCAGTATGCTGGAGGGGAAACTCACTGAAGCTTTCTTT. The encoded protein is CASSMLEGKLTEAFF.